This passage covers 10 T cell receptor beta chains from one sample sequenced in a study of human T cells and chemical hapten exposure. TCRdb re-analysed the RACE reads in MiXCR, keeping a single row per CDR3 protein. Of approximately 120,000 distinct CDR3 sequences in the sample, 9% to 9.5% were seen once. Time point meaning: patch test 2, 6 weeks after DPC sensitization. Stated treatment: therapeutic diphenylcyclopropenone sensitization with weekly scalp DPC. The sequencing here drew on whole blood, taken in connection with sensitization to the hapten diphenylcyclopropenone (DPC). Every receptor here comes from a woman between 40 and 50 years old with alopecia areata. Some clones in this sample may be carry-over from other donors' samples.

This clonotype was observed a handful of times. The rearrangement links TRBV15 to TRBJ1-5, with D tentatively TRBD1 (5 bases). The CDR3 length is 13 residues. Per germline, CDR1 LNHNV and CDR2 YYDKDF (reference sequence). Trimming stripped 5 bases from V and 5 bases from J, with 10 bases between. The DNA of the CDR3 is TGTGCCACCAGCCCCAGGGTGGATCAGCCCCAGCATTTT. Protein product: CATSPRVDQPQHF.

V and J are TRBV27 and TRBJ2-7, with D tentatively TRBD2 (5 bases). The germline V and J ends were trimmed by 5 bases and 2 bases, with 10 bases remaining between them. Germline CDR1 reads MNHEY; CDR2 reads SMNVEV (reference sequence). The CDR3 is 13 residues long. The DNA of the CDR3 is TGTGCCAGCAGTGACGGACTCCCCTACGAGCAGTACTTC. Its translation: CASSDGLPYEQYF.

This clonotype was counted ten times or more. The J gene is TRBJ2-7, the V gene TRBV6-1; D possibly uses TRBD1 or TRBD2 (6 bases each). V was clipped by 3 bases and J by 2 bases, with 20 bases between them. There are 17 residues in the CDR3. The germline V gene has CDR1 MNHNS and CDR2 SASEGT. CDR3 sequence reads: CASSDTHGPGAAYEQYF. CDR3 in DNA: TGTGCCAGCAGTGATACCCACGGGCCGGGGGCGGCCTACGAGCAGTACTTC.

The chain couples TRBV5-1 to TRBJ1-1, with D hard to call. Germline CDR1 is SGHRS and CDR2 is YFSETQ. V dropped 4 bases and J dropped 0 bases, with 10 bases sitting between them. The CDR3 covers 14 residues. CDR3 sequence: CASSLPGMNTEAFF. CDR3 DNA sequence: TGCGCCAGCAGCCTCCCGGGTATGAACACTGAAGCTTTCTTT.

This clonotype has more than one count but fewer than ten. V usage is TRBV12-3 or TRBV12-4 and J usage is TRBJ1-1; TRBD1 is a possible D gene (6 bases). The CDR3 consists of 13 residues. Trimming removed 1 base from V and 6 bases from J, with 9 bases in between. The CDR3, as DNA: TGTGCCAGCAGTTTAGAGAGGACAGCTGAAGCTTTCTTT. This gives the protein CASSLERTAEAFF.

The J gene is TRBJ1-1, the V gene TRBV5-1; TRBD1 is a possible D gene (5 bases). V lost 0 bases to trimming and J lost 1 base, with 13 bases between them. This CDR3 spans 16 amino acids. Germline V lookup: CDR1 SGHRS, CDR2 YFSETQ. CDR3 in DNA: TGCGCCAGCAGCTTGGCCCTGGGGGTCGGGAACACTGAAGCTTTCTTT. This gives the protein CASSLALGVGNTEAFF. The variable domain in full, completed from reference TRBV5-1 and TRBJ1-1, reads KAGVTQTPRYLIKTRGQQVTLSCSPISGHRSVSWYQQTPGQGLQFLFEYFSETQRNKGNFPGRFSGRQFSNSRSEMNVSTLELGDSALYLCASSLALGVGNTEAFFGQGTRLTVV.

This clonotype occurred many times. This chain uses TRBV6-5 with TRBJ1-2; maybe TRBD1 (5 bases). Trimming removed 4 bases at V and 8 bases at J, with 14 bases between. The CDR3 runs to 13 residues. Germline CDR1 and CDR2: MNHEY and SVGAGI. CDR3 sequence (DNA): TGTGCCAGCAGTTCGCAGGGCACGGGAGGCTACACCTTC. Its protein is CASSSQGTGGYTF.

This clonotype was observed a handful of times. The chain links TRBV19 to TRBJ2-1; 9 bases match TRBD1. This CDR3 has 15 residues. V lost 5 bases, J lost 5 bases, and 7 bases stayed unmatched. CDR1 and CDR2 from the germline V gene are LNHDA and SQIVND (reference sequence). In DNA, the CDR3 is TGTGCCAGTAGTTGGCCGGGACAGGGAGACAATGAGCAGTTCTTC. It yields the protein CASSWPGQGDNEQFF.

This clonotype has at least ten counts. This chain connects TRBV23-1 to TRBJ1-5; D is unclear. TRBV23-1 is assigned to the ORF class and has an uncertain function. Trimming left V 4 bases short and J 2 bases short, with 12 bases between. CDR3 length equals 15 residues. The CDR3 nucleotides are TGCGCCAGCAGTCTGAAGGGCGTGGGCAATCAGCCCCAGCATTTT. Encoded protein: CASSLKGVGNQPQHF.

A remark on this clonotype: A clone one base away is much larger, so this may be a read error. This chain connects TRBV27 to TRBJ2-7; D possibly corresponds to TRBD1 (5 bases). Germline V lookup: CDR1 MNHEY, CDR2 SMNVEV (reference sequence). The CDR3 runs 13 residues. CDR3 sequence: CASSLQGHYEQHF. CDR3 DNA: TGTGCCAGCAGTTTACAGGGTCACTACGAGCAGCACTTC.